Listed below are T cell receptor beta chains from one sample, sequenced in a study of cytomegalovirus exposure and HLA in healthy donors. The data were produced by immunoSEQ multiplex PCR, yet TCRdb's version contains in-frame clones alone and is incomplete. The sample consists of over 55,000 clones, about 70% of them appearing once. The sample was PBMCs. The receptor source for this set is a man aged 40-50 years in good health and CMV-seropositive. The CDR3 runs from the conserved cysteine through the conserved F or W. Expanded clones are given a class, and other clones once, few, many or no size at all.

CASRRQHNQPQHF | TRBV27 | 13 | TRBJ1-5 | -
CASSEAVAGGSTDTQYF | TRBV2 | 17 | TRBJ2-3 | -
CASSLAGPTDTQYF | TRBV7-3 | 14 | TRBJ2-3 | few
CAISEGAGVAYEQYF | TRBV10-3 | 15 | TRBJ2-7 | -
CASSAGLTDLSTEAFF | TRBV9 | 16 | TRBJ1-1 | -
CASSPRKGVVGNEQFF | TRBV28 | 16 | TRBJ2-1 | -
CASSARDRLRGIANYGYTF | TRBV9 | 19 | TRBJ1-2 | -
CASSPLDRGTEAFF | TRBV18 | 14 | TRBJ1-1 | -
CASSSNRGATGELFF | TRBV7-3 | 15 | TRBJ2-2 | few
CATRTLGEVDEKLFF | TRBV27 | 15 | TRBJ1-4 | -
CASSQNYEQYF | TRBV5-1 | 11 | TRBJ2-7 | -
CASSLEGGRQYF | TRBV7-9 | 12 | TRBJ2-7 | -
CASSQGQGDTEAFF | TRBV4-1 | 14 | TRBJ1-1 | -
CASSLMTGENSPLHF | TRBV5-4 | 15 | TRBJ1-6 | -
CASSYTGTSGNEQFF | TRBV7-2 | 15 | TRBJ2-1 | -
CASSHGTGNEKLFF | TRBV5-1 | 14 | TRBJ1-4 | -